The 3 T cell receptor beta chains presented below share a single source sample, sequenced in a study of TIL therapy for anti-PD-1-resistant metastatic lung cancer. This was the immunoSEQ v3 assay. Here immunoSEQ multiplex PCR was the method, and the copy in TCRdb shows in-frame clones only, minus some. The data contain some 13,000 clones, less than 70% of them singletons. This sample's time point: pre-treatment sample, taken before nivolumab and TIL therapy. Most excised metastases sampled were pleural nodules or supraclavicular lymph nodes. The specimen comprised tumor tissue, sampled at baseline. These receptors all stem from a woman aged 30-79 years with non-small cell lung cancer.

This chain joins TRBV28 and TRBJ2-7; weak D call: TRBD1 (5 bases). Trimming took 0 bases from V and 2 from J, leaving 11 bases between them. Germline loops: CDR1 MDHEN, CDR2 SYDVKM. The CDR3 has 15 residues. CDR3 coding DNA: TGTGCCAGCAGTTTATGGCAACAGGCGACCTACGAGCAGTACTTC. Amino acid sequence: CASSLWQQATYEQYF.

This clone was seen once. This chain uses TRBV10-2 with TRBJ1-1; D gene unclear. Germline CDR1 and CDR2: WSHSY and SAAADI. The germline V and J ends were trimmed by 6 bases and 3 bases, with 11 bases remaining between them. This CDR3 has 13 residues. CDR3 residues: CASRPPVYTEAFF. The CDR3 DNA reads as TGCGCCAGCAGACCACCGGTATACACTGAAGCTTTCTTT.

V usage is TRBV5-1 and J usage is TRBJ2-1, with TRBD2 identical over 7 bases. The CDR3 runs 15 residues. Germline V gives CDR1 SGHRS, CDR2 YFSETQ. V lost 4 bases, J lost 4 bases, and 8 bases stayed unmatched. For the CDR3, the DNA is TGCGCCAGCAGCGTTAGCGGGTCACGATACAATGAGCAGTTCTTC. It specifies CASSVSGSRYNEQFF.